This T cell receptor beta chain is drawn from a study of T cell changes during pregnancy in multiple sclerosis. Germline CDR1 reads SGHDT; CDR2 reads YYEEEE. V was shortened by 4 bases and J by 4 bases, with 21 bases between the two germline ends. CDR3 length: 17 residues. The data were produced by immunoSEQ multiplex PCR, yet TCRdb's version contains in-frame clones alone and is incomplete. The repertoire includes 60,000 to 85,000 clones, just over 90% of them detected once, and 1.4% to 1.5% sits in the top ten. The source was peripheral blood, collected in the second trimester of pregnancy. This sequence joins TRBV5-6 and TRBJ1-3; TRBD1 might be the D (6 bases). The receptor's source is a female donor with multiple sclerosis, enrolled in a pregnancy study. As DNA, the CDR3 is TGTGCCAGCAGCATATCGAGGGGTACAGGGAACGGAAACACCATATATTTT. Encoded protein: CASSISRGTGNGNTIYF.